This TCR beta chain was sequenced for a study of T cell responses to AZD1222 COVID-19 vaccine. The CDR3 has 16 residues. The germline V gene encodes CDR1 LNHDA and CDR2 SQIVND (reference sequence). Clones were sequenced by immunoSEQ multiplex PCR, and TCRdb holds only the in-frame ones, with some missing. In the table there are some 86,000 clones, just over 90% of which are singletons. Study conclusions and caveats: Dominant CD4 TCR responses targeted spike regions 160-218 and 743-854. Spike-specific TCR repertoires showed rising breadth and depth after two AZD1222 doses. As reported, nearly half of all spike-specific TCRs target variant regions that are unmutated.

For this clone: Its antigen is not known.

Pooled in the analysis were second doses at about 4 or about 12 weeks. This clonotype was obtained from an adult who received the AZD1222 COVID-19 vaccine. The chain recombines TRBV19 with TRBJ1-5; D is uncertain. Sequencing used peripheral blood, obtained 28 days after the second AZD1222 dose. CDR3 sequence reads: CATIEEFGQFNQPQHF. The CDR3 coding sequence is TGTGCTACCATCGAAGAATTTGGGCAGTTCAATCAGCCCCAGCATTTT.